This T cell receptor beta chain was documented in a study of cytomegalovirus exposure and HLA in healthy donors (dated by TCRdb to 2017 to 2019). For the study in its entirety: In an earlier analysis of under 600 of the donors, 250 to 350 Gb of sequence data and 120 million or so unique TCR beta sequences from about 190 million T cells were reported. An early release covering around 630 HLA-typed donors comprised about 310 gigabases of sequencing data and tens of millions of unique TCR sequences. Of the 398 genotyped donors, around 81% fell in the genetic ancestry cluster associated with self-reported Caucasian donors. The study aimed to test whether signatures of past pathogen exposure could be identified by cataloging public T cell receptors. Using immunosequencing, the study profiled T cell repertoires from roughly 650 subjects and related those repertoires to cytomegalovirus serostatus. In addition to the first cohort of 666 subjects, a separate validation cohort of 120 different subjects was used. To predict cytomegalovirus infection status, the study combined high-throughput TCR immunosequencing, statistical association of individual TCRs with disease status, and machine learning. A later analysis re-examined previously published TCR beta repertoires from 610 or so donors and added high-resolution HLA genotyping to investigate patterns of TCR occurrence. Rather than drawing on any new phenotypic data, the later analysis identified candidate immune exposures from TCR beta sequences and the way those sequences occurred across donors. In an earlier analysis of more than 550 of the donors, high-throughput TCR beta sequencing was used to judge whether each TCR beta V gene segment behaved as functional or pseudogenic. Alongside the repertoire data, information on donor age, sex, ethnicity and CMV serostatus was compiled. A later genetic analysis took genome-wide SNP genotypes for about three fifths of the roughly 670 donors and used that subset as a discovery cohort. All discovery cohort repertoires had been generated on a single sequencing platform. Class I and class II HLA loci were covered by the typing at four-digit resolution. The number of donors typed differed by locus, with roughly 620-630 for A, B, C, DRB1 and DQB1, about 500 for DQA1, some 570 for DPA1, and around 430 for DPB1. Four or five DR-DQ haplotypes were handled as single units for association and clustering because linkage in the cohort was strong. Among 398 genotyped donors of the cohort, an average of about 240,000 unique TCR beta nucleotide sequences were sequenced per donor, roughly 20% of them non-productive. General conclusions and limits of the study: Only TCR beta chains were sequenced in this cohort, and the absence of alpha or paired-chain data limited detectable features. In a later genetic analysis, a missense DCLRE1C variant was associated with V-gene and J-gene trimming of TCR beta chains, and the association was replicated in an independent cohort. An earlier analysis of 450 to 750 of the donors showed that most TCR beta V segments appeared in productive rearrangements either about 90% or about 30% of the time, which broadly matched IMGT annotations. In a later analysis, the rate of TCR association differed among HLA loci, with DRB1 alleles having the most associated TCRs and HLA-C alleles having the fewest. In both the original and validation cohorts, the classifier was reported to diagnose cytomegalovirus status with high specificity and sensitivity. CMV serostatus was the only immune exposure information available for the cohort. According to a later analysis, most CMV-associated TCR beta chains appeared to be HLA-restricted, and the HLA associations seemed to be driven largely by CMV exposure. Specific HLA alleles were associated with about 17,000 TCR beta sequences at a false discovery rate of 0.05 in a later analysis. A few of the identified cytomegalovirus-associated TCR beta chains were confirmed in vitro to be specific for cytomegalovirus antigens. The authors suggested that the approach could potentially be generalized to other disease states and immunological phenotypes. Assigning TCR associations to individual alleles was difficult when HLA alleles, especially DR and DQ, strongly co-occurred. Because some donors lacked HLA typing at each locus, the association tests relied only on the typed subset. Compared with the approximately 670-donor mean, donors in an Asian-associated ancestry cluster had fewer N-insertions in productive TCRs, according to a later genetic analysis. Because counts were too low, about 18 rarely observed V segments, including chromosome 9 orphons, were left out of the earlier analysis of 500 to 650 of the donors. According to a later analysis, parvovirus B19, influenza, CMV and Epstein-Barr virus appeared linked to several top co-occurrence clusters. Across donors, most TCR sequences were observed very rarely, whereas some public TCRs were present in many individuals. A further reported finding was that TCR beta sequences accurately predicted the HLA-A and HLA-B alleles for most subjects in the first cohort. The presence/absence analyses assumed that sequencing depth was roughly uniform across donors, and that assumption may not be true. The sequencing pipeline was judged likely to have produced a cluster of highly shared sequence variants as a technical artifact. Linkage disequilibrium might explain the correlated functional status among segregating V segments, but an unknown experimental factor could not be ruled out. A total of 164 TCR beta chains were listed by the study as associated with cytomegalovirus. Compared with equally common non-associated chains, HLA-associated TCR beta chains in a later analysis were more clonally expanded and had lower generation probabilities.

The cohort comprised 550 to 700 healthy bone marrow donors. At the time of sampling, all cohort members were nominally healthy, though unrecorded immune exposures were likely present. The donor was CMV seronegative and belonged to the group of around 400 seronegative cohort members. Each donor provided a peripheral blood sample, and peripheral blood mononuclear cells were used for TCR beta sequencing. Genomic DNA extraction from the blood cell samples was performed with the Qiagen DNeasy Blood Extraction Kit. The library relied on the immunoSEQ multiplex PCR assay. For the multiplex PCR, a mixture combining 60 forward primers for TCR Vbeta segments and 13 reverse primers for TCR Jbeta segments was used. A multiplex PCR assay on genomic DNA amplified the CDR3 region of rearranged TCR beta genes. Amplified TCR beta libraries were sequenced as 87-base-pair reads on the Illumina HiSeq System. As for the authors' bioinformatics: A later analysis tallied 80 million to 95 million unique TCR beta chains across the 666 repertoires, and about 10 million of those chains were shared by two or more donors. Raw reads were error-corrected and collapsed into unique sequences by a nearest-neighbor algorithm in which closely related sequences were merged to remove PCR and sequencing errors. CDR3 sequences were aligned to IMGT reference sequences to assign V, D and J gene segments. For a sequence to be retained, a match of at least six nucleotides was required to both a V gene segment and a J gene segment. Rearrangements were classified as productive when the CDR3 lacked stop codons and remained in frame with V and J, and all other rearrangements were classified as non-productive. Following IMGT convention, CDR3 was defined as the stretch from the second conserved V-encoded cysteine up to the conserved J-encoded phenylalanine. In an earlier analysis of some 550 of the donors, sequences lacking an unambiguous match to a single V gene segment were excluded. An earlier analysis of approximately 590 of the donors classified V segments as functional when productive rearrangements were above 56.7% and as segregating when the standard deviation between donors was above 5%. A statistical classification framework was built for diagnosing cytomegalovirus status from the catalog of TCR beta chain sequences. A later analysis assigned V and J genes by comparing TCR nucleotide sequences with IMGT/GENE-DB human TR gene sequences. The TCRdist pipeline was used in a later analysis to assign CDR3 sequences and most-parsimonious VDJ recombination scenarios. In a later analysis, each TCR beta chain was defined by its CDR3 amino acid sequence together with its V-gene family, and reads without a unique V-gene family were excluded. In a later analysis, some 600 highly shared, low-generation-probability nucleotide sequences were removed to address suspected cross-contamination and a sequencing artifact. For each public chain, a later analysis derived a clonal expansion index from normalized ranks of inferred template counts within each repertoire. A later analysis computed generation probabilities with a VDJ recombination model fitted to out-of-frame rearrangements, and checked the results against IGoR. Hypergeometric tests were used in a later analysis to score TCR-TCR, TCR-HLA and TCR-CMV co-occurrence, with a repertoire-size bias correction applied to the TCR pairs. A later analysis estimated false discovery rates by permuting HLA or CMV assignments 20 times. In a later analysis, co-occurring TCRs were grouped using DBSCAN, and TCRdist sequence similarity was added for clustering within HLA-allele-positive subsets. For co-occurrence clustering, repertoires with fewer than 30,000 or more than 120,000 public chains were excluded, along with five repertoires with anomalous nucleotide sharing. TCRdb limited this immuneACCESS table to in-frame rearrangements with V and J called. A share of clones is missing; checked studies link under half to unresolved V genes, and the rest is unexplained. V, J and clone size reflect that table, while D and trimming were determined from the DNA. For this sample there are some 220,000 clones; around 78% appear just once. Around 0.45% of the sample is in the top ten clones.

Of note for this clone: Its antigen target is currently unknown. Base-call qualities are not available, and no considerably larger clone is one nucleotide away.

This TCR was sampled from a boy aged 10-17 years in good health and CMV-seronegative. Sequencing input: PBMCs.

The DNA sequence follows: TGCGCCAGCAGCCTTTCCTACGAGCAGTACTTC. It is translated as CASSLSYEQYF. The chain is assembled from TRBV10-2 and TRBJ2-5, with no confident D gene call. The DNA end lines up better with TRBJ2-7; the J call may be wrong. From the germline V gene, CDR1 is WSHSY and CDR2 is SAAADI. The CDR3 covers 11 residues, taking in both the cysteine and the phenylalanine. The entry retains the CDR3 DNA only, 33 bases that are in frame from base 1.